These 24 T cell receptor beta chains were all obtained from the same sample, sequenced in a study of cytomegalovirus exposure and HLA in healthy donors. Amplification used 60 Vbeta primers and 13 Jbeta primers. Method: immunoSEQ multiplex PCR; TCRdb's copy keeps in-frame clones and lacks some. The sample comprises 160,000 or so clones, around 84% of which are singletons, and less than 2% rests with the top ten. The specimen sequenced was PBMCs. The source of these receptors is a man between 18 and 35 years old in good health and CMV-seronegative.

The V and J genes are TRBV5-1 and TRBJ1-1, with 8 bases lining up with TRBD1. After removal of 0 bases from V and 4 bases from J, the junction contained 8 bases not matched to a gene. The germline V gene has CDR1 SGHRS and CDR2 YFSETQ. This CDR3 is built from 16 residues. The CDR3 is CASSLGSGGRGTEAFF. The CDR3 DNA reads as TGCGCCAGCAGCTTGGGTTCAGGGGGCCGTGGCACTGAAGCTTTCTTT.

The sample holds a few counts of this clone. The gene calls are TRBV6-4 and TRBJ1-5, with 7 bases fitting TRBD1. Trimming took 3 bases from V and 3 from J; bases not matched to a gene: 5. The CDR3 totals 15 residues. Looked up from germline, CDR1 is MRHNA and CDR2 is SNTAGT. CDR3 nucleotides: TGTGCCAGCAGTGAAACAGGGGCCAACAATCAGCCCCAGCATTTT. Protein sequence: CASSETGANNQPQHF.

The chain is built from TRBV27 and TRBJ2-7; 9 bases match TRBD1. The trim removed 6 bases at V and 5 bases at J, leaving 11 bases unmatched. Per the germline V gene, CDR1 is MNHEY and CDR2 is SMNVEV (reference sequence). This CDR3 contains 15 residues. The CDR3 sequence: CASSYYRGLKNEQYF. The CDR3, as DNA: TGTGCCAGCAGCTATTACAGGGGGCTGAAGAACGAGCAGTACTTC.

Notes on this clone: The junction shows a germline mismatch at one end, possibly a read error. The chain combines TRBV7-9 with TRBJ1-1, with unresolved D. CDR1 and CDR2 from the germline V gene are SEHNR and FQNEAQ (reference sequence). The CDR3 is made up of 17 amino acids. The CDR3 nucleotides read TGTTCCAGCAGCTTAGTCGCGTACCGGGCCGGCGGGACTGAAGCTTTCTTT. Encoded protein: CSSSLVAYRAGGTEAFF.

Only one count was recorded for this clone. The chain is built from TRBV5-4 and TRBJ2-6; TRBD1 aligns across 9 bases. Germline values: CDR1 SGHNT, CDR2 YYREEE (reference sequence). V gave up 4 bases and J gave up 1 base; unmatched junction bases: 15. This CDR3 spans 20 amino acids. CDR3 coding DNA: TGTGCCAGCAGCCCAGATCCCACCGGGACAGGGCTTTCTGGGGCCAACGTCCTGACTTTC. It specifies CASSPDPTGTGLSGANVLTF. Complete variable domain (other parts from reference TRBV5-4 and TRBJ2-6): ETGVTQSPTHLIKTRGQQVTLRCSSQSGHNTVSWYQQALGQGPQFIFQYYREEENGRGNFPPRFSGLQFPNYSSELNVNALELDDSALYLCASSPDPTGTGLSGANVLTFGAGSRLTVL.

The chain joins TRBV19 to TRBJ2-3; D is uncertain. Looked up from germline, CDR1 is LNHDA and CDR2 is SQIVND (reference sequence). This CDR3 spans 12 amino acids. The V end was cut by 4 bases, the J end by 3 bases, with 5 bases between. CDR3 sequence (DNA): TGTGCCAGTAGTAGCAGGACAGATACGCAGTATTTT. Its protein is CASSSRTDTQYF.

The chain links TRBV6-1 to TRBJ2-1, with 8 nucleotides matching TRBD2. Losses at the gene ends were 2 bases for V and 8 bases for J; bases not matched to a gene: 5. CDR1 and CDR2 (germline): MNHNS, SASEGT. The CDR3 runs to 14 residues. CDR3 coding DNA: TGTGCCAGCAGTGAACTAGCGGGTAACTATGAGCAGTTCTTC. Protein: CASSELAGNYEQFF.

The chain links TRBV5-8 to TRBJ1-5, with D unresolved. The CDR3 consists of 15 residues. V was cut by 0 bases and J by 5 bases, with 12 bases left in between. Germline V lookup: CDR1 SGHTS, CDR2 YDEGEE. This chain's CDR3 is CASSLEQALYQPQHF. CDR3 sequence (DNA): TGTGCCAGCAGCTTGGAGCAGGCCCTCTATCAGCCCCAGCATTTT.

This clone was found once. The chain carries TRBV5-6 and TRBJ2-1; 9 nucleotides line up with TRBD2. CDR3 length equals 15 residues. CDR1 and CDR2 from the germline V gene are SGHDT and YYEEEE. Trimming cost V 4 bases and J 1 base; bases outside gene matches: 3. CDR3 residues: CASSSGLASYNEQFF. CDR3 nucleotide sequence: TGTGCCAGCAGCAGCGGACTAGCGTCCTACAATGAGCAGTTCTTC. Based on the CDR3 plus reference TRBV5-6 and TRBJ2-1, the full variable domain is DAGVTQSPTHLIKTRGQQVTLRCSPKSGHDTVSWYQQALGQGPQFIFQYYEEEERQRGNFPDRFSGHQFPNYSSELNVNALLLGDSALYLCASSSGLASYNEQFFGPGTRLTVL.

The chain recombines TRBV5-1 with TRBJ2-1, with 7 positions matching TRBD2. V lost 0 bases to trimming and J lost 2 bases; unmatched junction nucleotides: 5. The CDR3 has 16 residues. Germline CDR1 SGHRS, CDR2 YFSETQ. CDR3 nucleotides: TGCGCCAGCAGCTTGGGGTCTAGCGGCACCTACAATGAGCAGTTCTTC. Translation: CASSLGSSGTYNEQFF.

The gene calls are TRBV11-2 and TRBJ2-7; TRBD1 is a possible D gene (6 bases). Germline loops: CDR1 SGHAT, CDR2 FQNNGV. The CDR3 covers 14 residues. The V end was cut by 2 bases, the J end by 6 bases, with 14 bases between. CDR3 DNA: TGTGCCAGCAGCTTACGAGCAGGGGATTCCGAGCAGTACTTC. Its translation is CASSLRAGDSEQYF.

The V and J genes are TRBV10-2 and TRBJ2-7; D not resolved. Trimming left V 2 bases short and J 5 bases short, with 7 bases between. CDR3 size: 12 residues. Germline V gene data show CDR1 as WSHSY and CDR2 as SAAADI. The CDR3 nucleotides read TGCGCCAGCAGTGAGGTAGCCCACGAGCAGTACTTC. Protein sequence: CASSEVAHEQYF.

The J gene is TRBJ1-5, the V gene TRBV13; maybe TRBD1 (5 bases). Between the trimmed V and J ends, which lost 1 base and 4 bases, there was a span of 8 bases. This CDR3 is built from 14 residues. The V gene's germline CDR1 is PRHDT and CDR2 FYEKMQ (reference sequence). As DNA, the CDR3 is TGTGCCAGCAGCTTAGCCGGGGGGAATCAGCCCCAGCATTTT. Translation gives CASSLAGGNQPQHF.

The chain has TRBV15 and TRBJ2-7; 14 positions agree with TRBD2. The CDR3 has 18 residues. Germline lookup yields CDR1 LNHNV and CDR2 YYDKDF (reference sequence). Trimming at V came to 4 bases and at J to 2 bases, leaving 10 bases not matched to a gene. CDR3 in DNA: TGTGCCACCAGCAACCGTCCCGGGACTAGCGGGGGACCCTACGAGCAGTACTTC. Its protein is CATSNRPGTSGGPYEQYF. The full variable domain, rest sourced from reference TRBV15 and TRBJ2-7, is DAMVIQNPRYQVTQFGKPVTLSCSQTLNHNVMYWYQQKSSQAPKLLFHYYDKDFNNEADTPDNFQSRRPNTSFCFLDIRSPGLGDTAMYLCATSNRPGTSGGPYEQYFGPGTRLTVT.

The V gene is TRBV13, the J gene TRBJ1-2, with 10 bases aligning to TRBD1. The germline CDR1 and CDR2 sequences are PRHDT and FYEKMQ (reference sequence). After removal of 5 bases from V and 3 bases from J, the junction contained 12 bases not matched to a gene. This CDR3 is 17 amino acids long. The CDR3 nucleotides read TGTGCCAGCAGCGCAAGTGACAGGGGGCTATGGGACTATGGCTACACCTTC. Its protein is CASSASDRGLWDYGYTF.

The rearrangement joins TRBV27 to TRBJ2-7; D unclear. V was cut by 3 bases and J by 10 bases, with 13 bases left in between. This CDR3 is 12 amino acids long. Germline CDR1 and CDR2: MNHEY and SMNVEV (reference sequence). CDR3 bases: TGTGCCAGCAGTTTGGTCGGCGGAGACCAGTACTTC. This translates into CASSLVGGDQYF.

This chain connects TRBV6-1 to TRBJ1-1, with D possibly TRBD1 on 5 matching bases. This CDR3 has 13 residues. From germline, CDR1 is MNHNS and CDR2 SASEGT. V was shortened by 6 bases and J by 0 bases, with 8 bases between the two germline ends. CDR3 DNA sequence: TGTGCCAGCAGGACGACAGTGAACACTGAAGCTTTCTTT. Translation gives CASRTTVNTEAFF.

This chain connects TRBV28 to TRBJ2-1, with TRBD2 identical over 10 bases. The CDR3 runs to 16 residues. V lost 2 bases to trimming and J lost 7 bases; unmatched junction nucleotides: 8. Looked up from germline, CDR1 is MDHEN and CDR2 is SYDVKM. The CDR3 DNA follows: TGTGCCAGCAGTTTAGGGGGTAGCGGGGGGTTGAATGAGCAGTTCTTC. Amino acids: CASSLGGSGGLNEQFF.

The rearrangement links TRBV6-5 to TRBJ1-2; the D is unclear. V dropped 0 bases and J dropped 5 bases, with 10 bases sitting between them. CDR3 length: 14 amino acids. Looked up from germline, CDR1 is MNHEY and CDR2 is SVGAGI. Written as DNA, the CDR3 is TGTGCCAGCAGTTACTCGACTCAGCAGTATGGCTACACCTTC. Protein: CASSYSTQQYGYTF.

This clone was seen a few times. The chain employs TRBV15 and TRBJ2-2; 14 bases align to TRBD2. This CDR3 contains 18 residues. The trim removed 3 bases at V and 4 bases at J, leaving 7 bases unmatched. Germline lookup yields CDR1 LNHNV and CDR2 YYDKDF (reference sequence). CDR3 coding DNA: TGTGCCACCAGCAGGACGGGACTAGCGGGAGTGAGCACCGGGGAGCTGTTTTTT. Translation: CATSRTGLAGVSTGELFF.

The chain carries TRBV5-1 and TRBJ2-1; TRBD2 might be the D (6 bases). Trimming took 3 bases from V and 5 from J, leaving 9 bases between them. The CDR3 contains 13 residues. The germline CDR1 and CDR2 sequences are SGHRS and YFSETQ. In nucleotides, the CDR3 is TGCGCCAGCAGCTCGGGACTTAACAATGAGCAGTTCTTC. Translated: CASSSGLNNEQFF.

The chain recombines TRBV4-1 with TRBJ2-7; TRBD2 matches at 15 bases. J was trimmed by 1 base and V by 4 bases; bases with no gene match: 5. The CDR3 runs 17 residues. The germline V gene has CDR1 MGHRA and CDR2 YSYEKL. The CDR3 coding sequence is TGCGCCAGCAGCCCCGGACTAGCGGGAGGGCCTTCCTACGAGCAGTACTTC. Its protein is CASSPGLAGGPSYEQYF.

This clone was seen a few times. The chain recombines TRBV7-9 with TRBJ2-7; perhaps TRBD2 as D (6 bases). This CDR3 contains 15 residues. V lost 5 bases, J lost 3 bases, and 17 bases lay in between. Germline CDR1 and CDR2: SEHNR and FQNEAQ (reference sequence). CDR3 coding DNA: TGTGCCAGCAGCCGTAGGGATCTGCGGGGCTACGAGCAGTACTTC. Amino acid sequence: CASSRRDLRGYEQYF.

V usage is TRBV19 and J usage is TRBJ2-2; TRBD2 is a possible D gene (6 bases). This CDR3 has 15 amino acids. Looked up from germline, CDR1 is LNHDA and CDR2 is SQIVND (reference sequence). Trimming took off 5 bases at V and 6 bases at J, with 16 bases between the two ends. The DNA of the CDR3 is TGTGCCAGTAGTCCCGGGACTTTGCTGGCCGGGGAGCTGTTTTTT. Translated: CASSPGTLLAGELFF.